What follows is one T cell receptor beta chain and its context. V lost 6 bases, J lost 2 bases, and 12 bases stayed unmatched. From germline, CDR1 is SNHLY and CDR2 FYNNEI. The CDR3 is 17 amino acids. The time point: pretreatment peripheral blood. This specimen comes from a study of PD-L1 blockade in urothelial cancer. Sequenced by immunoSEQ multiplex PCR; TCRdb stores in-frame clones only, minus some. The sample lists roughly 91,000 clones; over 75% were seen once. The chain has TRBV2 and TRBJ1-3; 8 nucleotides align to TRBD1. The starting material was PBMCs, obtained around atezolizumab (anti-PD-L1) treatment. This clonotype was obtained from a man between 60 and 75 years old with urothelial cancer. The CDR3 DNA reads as TGTGCCAGCAGCCGCGGACAGGGAATGGGGGCTGGAAACACCATATATTTT. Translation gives CASSRGQGMGAGNTIYF.